This T cell receptor beta chain was profiled in a study of cytomegalovirus exposure and HLA in healthy donors. The CDR3 runs 15 residues. V dropped 4 bases and J dropped 3; count of bases not matched to a gene: 2. Germline V lookup: CDR1 SNHLY, CDR2 FYNNEI. This clone has a handful of counts. Both 60 Vbeta primers and 13 Jbeta primers went into the PCR. The protocol was immunoSEQ multiplex PCR, while the TCRdb copy is restricted to in-frame clones and leaves out a portion. The sample contains some 150,000 clones, 80% of which appear only once. The sequenced sample was PBMCs. This TCR derives from a man aged 50-59 years in good health and CMV-seronegative. The V and J genes are TRBV2 and TRBJ2-2, with 10 positions matching TRBD2. This CDR3 reads CASSGTSGYTGELFF. CDR3 in DNA: TGTGCCAGCAGTGGGACTAGCGGATACACCGGGGAGCTGTTTTTT.